Below are 18 T cell receptor beta chains sequenced from a single sample in a study of CD8+CD57+ T cells in acquired aplastic anemia. Genomic DNA, serving as template, underwent TCR beta VDJ and CDR3 profiling. TCRdb processed the reads anew with MiXCR; each CDR3 protein has one entry. The sample lists some 210,000 distinct CDR3 sequences, 61% occurring once. Specimen: sorted CD4+, CD8+, or CD8+CD57+ T cells (not recorded which) from PBMCs. Receptor source: a human donor in good health.

Many counts were recorded for this clonotype. This chain uses TRBV7-9 with TRBJ2-6; D is unresolved. Germline loops: CDR1 SEHNR, CDR2 FQNEAQ (reference sequence). The CDR3 is 16 amino acids. Trimming stripped 5 bases from V and 0 bases from J, with 11 bases between. CDR3 amino acids: CASSQIVLSGANVLTF. In DNA, the CDR3 is TGTGCCAGCAGCCAAATCGTTCTCTCTGGGGCCAACGTCCTGACTTTC.

The rearrangement links TRBV20-1 to TRBJ2-5; 11 nucleotides line up with TRBD2. Germline values: CDR1 DFQATT, CDR2 SNEGSKA (reference sequence). V lost 4 bases and J lost 5; bases outside the gene matches: 9. CDR3 length: 15 amino acids. In nucleotides, the CDR3 is TGCAGTGCTAAAGGGACTAGCGGAAGTTTGGAGACCCAGTACTTC. Its translation is CSAKGTSGSLETQYF.

The chain joins TRBV7-7 to TRBJ2-2; weak D call: TRBD1 (6 bases). The CDR3 loop spans 15 amino acids. V was trimmed by 5 bases and J by 0 bases, leaving 10 bases between them. CDR1 and CDR2 from the germline V gene are SSHAT and FNYEAQ (reference sequence). CDR3 nucleotides: TGTGCCAGCAGCGGGGACATATCGAACACCGGGGAGCTGTTTTTT. Its protein product is CASSGDISNTGELFF.

Concerning this clonotype itself: The junction shows a germline mismatch at one end, possibly a read error. The chain links TRBV5-1 to TRBJ1-1; possibly TRBD1 for D (5 bases). The CDR3 is 14 amino acids. Looked up from germline, CDR1 is SGHRS and CDR2 is YFSETQ. CDR3 loop: CASSSKDGTTEAFF. CDR3 bases: TGTGCCAGCAGCTCTAAGGACGGGACCACTGAAGCTTTCTTT.

The chain carries TRBV20-1 and TRBJ2-7; no clear D gene. Trimming left V 1 base short and J 3 bases short, with 13 bases between. CDR1 is DFQATT, CDR2 SNEGSKA, per germline (reference sequence). This CDR3 spans 14 amino acids. CDR3 in DNA: TGCAGTGCTAGAGGTGGGGAATTCAACTACGAGCAGTACTTC. Translated: CSARGGEFNYEQYF.

This clonotype was picked up many times. V and J are TRBV4-2 and TRBJ2-7; no definite D call. The length of the CDR3 is 14 residues. Trimming removed 2 bases from V and 1 base from J, with 9 bases in between. Germline CDR1 reads LGHNA; CDR2 reads YNFKEQ. The CDR3 here is CASSQQESSYEQYF. The CDR3 DNA reads TGTGCCAGCAGCCAACAGGAATCATCCTACGAGCAGTACTTC.

The chain employs TRBV7-6 and TRBJ2-7; D remains ambiguous. The germline CDR1 and CDR2 sequences are SGHVS and FNYEAQ. The germline V and J ends were trimmed by 4 bases and 7 bases, with 17 bases remaining between them. This CDR3 has 14 amino acids. As DNA, the CDR3 is TGTGCCAGCAGCTCGCAGGTGGGGAATGGGGAGCAGTACTTC. Protein sequence: CASSSQVGNGEQYF.

This chain links TRBV7-2 with TRBJ1-5, with D perhaps matching TRBD1 (5 bases). Germline V gene sequence: CDR1 SGHTA, CDR2 FQGNSA. Trimming cost V 5 bases and J 4 bases, with 21 bases left between them. This CDR3 spans 17 amino acids. The CDR3 sequence: CASSPGFGAPGNQPQHF. CDR3 in DNA: TGTGCCAGCAGCCCGGGGTTTGGGGCGCCGGGAAATCAGCCCCAGCATTTT.

The V call is TRBV7-9, the J call TRBJ2-3; 9 bases align to TRBD2. Per germline, CDR1 SEHNR and CDR2 FQNEAQ (reference sequence). This CDR3 region has 16 residues. V shed 0 bases and J 4 bases; nucleotides not matched to a gene: 5. The CDR3 loop reads CASSLAGTSRADTQYF. The CDR3 DNA reads TGTGCCAGCAGCTTAGCTGGGACTAGCAGGGCAGATACGCAGTATTTT. The variable domain in full, with the rest retrieved from reference TRBV7-9 and TRBJ2-3, is DTGVSQNPRHKITKRGQNVTFRCDPISEHNRLYWYRQTLGQGPEFLTYFQNEAQLEKSRLLSDRFSAERPKGSFSTLEIQRTEQGDSAMYLCASSLAGTSRADTQYFGPGTRLTVL.

V and J are TRBV6-6 and TRBJ2-7, with TRBD1 matching over 10 bases. Germline V gives CDR1 MNHNY, CDR2 SVGAGI (reference sequence). Germline trimming cut 6 bases from V and 3 bases from J; bases unmatched to any gene: 8. This CDR3 is 15 amino acids long. In DNA form, the CDR3 reads TGTGCCAGCAGCGATCAAAGGACAGGGGGCTACGAGCAGTACTTC. Translating gives CASSDQRTGGYEQYF.

DNA of the CDR3: TGTGCCAGCAGCTCCGGGACCATCACAGATACGCAGTATTTT. Translated: CASSSGTITDTQYF. This chain joins TRBV7-9 and TRBJ2-3, with D tentatively TRBD1 or TRBD2 (5 bases each). The CDR3 extends over 14 amino acids. Trimming stripped 4 bases from V and 2 bases from J, with 10 bases between. Germline CDR1 and CDR2: SEHNR and FQNEAQ (reference sequence).

This rearrangement joins TRBV10-1 to TRBJ1-6; the D is unclear. The ends were cut back, 5 bases at V and 11 bases at J, with 4 bases in the middle. Germline CDR1 reads WNHNN; CDR2 reads SYGVQD (reference sequence). The CDR3 sequence is 10 residues long. The CDR3 loop reads CASSPPPLHF. CDR3 DNA sequence: TGCGCCAGCAGTCCCCCACCCCTCCACTTT.

This clonotype was picked up a small number of times. The chain employs TRBV14 and TRBJ2-5; 7 bases align to TRBD1. The V gene's germline CDR1 is SGHDN and CDR2 FVKESK. The V segment lost 4 bases and the J segment 3 bases; nucleotides outside the gene matches: 2. The CDR3 is 13 residues long. Here the CDR3 DNA reads TGTGCCAGCAGCCGTGACAGGGAAGAGACCCAGTACTTC. Its translation is CASSRDREETQYF.

In this sample, this clonotype turned up once. This rearrangement joins TRBV4-3 to TRBJ1-2, with D tentatively TRBD1 (5 bases). The CDR3 is 14 residues long. Germline values: CDR1 LGHNA, CDR2 YSLEER. Trimming removed 3 bases from V and 7 bases from J, with 15 bases in between. In nucleotides, the CDR3 is TGCGCCAGCAGCCATATCAGGGAATCTGGTGGCTACACCTTC. Amino acid sequence: CASSHIRESGGYTF.

V and J are TRBV10-2 and TRBJ1-6; no definite D call. The CDR3 runs to 12 residues. CDR1 and CDR2 from the germline V gene are WSHSY and SAAADI. V lost 6 bases to trimming and J lost 7 bases, with 7 bases between them. The CDR3 is CASRVWNSPLHF. The CDR3, as DNA: TGCGCCAGCAGAGTGTGGAATTCACCCCTCCACTTT.

The sample holds a few counts of this clonotype. The gene calls are TRBV10-3 and TRBJ2-1, with D uncertain. The CDR3 contains 14 residues. Per the germline V gene, CDR1 is ENHRY and CDR2 is SYGVKD. V was shortened by 4 bases and J by 5 bases, with 12 bases between the two germline ends. CDR3 in amino acids: CAISGTDPNNEQFF. For the CDR3, the DNA is TGTGCCATCAGTGGAACAGATCCCAACAATGAGCAGTTCTTC.

V is TRBV11-2 and J is TRBJ2-5, with TRBD2 as a possible D gene (6 bases). Trimming took 3 bases from V and 8 from J, leaving 22 bases between them. This CDR3 is built from 16 residues. The germline CDR1 and CDR2 sequences are SGHAT and FQNNGV. CDR3 amino acids: CASSFTTVGTQSTQYF. The CDR3 nucleotides are TGTGCCAGCAGCTTTACTACGGTGGGGACTCAATCTACCCAGTACTTC.

The rearrangement joins TRBV20-1 to TRBJ2-1; 7 nucleotides match TRBD1. Germline V gives CDR1 DFQATT, CDR2 SNEGSKA (reference sequence). The V and J ends lost 2 bases and 3 bases, in that order; junction bases with no gene match: 7. The CDR3 is made up of 15 amino acids. This chain's CDR3 is CSARKTGSNYNEQFF. CDR3 coding DNA: TGCAGTGCTAGAAAGACAGGGAGTAACTACAATGAGCAGTTCTTC.